The 17 T cell receptor beta chains below all came from one sample that was sequenced in a study of control samples from healthy donors and cancer patients. TCRdb's table, derived via immunoSEQ multiplex PCR, lists solely in-frame clones and lacks some. The data contain 35,000 to 50,000 clones, 80% to 90% of them singletons. The sample taken for sequencing was PBMCs. Every receptor here comes from a woman aged 55-69 years with lung cancer.

The V call is TRBV29-1, the J call TRBJ2-1, with 10 bases lining up with TRBD1. After removal of 4 bases from V and 0 bases from J, the junction contained 0 bases not matched to a gene. CDR1 is SQVTM and CDR2 is ANQGSEA in the germline V gene. The CDR3 length is 14 residues. Written as DNA, the CDR3 is TGCAGCGTTGGGACAGGGGGCTCCTACAATGAGCAGTTCTTC. Its translation is CSVGTGGSYNEQFF.

The rearrangement joins TRBV30 to TRBJ2-1; D is ambiguous. The CDR3 extends over 14 amino acids. V dropped 4 bases and J dropped 3 bases, with 13 bases sitting between them. Germline V CDR1 and CDR2: GTSNPN, SVGIG (reference sequence). CDR3 sequence (DNA): TGTGCCTGGACCTTATATGGAATCTACAATGAGCAGTTCTTC. This translates into CAWTLYGIYNEQFF.

The chain uses TRBV19 and TRBJ2-1; TRBD2 agrees at 13 bases. V was clipped by 5 bases and J by 7 bases; unmatched bases: 20. The CDR3 has 20 residues. In germline, CDR1 is LNHDA, CDR2 SQIVND (reference sequence). CDR3 sequence reads: CASSVKPPGTSGERGNEQFF. The CDR3 DNA is TGTGCCAGTAGTGTAAAACCACCCGGGACTAGCGGGGAGCGGGGTAATGAGCAGTTCTTC.

The V call is TRBV7-2, the J call TRBJ1-1; possible D gene TRBD1, 6 bases. Trimming took 6 bases from V and 7 from J, leaving 12 bases between them. Germline assignment: CDR1 SGHTA and CDR2 FQGNSA. The CDR3 runs 12 residues. CDR3 residues: CASRPRTVEAFF. The DNA for the CDR3 is TGTGCCAGCAGACCCCGGACAGTTGAAGCTTTCTTT. Using reference TRBV7-2 and TRBJ1-1 for the parts outside the CDR3, the full variable domain is GAGVSQSPSNKVTEKGKDVELRCDPISGHTALYWYRQSLGQGLEFLIYFQGNSAPDKSGLPSDRFSAERTGGSVSTLTIQRTQQEDSAVYLCASRPRTVEAFFGQGTRLTVV.

This chain joins TRBV6-1 and TRBJ1-6; tentative D call: TRBD1 (6 bases). Trimming took 1 base from V and 4 from J, leaving 8 bases between them. CDR1 and CDR2 from the germline V gene are MNHNS and SASEGT. The CDR3 has 15 residues. This chain's CDR3 is CASSEGTEYNSPLHF. Written as DNA, the CDR3 is TGTGCCAGCAGTGAAGGGACAGAGTATAATTCACCCCTCCACTTT.

The rearrangement uses TRBV24-1 and TRBJ1-1, with a tentative D call TRBD1 (5 bases). This CDR3 comprises 14 residues. Per the germline V gene, CDR1 is KGHDR and CDR2 is SFDVKD. Trimming removed 3 bases at V and 3 bases at J, with 10 bases between. The chain's CDR3 is CATSDGRVDTEAFF. The DNA of the CDR3 is TGTGCCACCAGTGATGGCAGGGTGGACACTGAAGCTTTCTTT.

The chain has TRBV2 and TRBJ1-2, with a weak D call TRBD1 (5 bases). The germline V gene encodes CDR1 SNHLY and CDR2 FYNNEI. This CDR3 contains 13 residues. The V gene lost 2 bases and the J gene lost 8 bases, with 12 bases spanning the gap. For the CDR3, the DNA is TGTGCCAGCAGTGAAAAGGGGCCTATGGGCTACACCTTC. This encodes CASSEKGPMGYTF.

The chain combines TRBV14 with TRBJ2-6, with a tentative D call TRBD1 (5 bases). The CDR3 sequence is 17 residues long. V was pared by 6 bases and J by 2 bases, with 17 bases between. Germline V CDR1 and CDR2: SGHDN, FVKESK. For the CDR3, the DNA is TGTGCCAGCAGTCCACTAAACCAGGGAACTGGGGCCAACGTCCTGACTTTC. Amino acid sequence: CASSPLNQGTGANVLTF.

V gene TRBV9 combines with J gene TRBJ2-3; 12 bases fit TRBD2. Germline-derived CDR1 and CDR2 are SGDLS and YYNGEE. Germline trimming cut 6 bases from V and 3 bases from J; bases unmatched to any gene: 5. The length of the CDR3 is 15 residues. The CDR3 sequence is CASNPGLAGTDTQYF. The DNA of the CDR3 is TGTGCCAGCAACCCCGGACTAGCGGGAACAGATACGCAGTATTTT.

V gene TRBV24-1 combines with J gene TRBJ1-2; 7 bases map to TRBD1. The germline gives CDR1 KGHDR, CDR2 SFDVKD. This CDR3 has 14 residues. Trimming at V came to 3 bases and at J to 5 bases, leaving 5 bases not matched to a gene. Here the CDR3 DNA reads TGTGCCACCAGTGATCAGGGACAGACATATGGCTACACCTTC. Protein product: CATSDQGQTYGYTF.

The CDR3: CAISESGLSVYEQYF. The CDR3 nucleotides are TGTGCCATCAGTGAGTCCGGCCTTTCCGTCTACGAGCAGTACTTC. The chain uses TRBV10-3 and TRBJ2-7; D uncertain. Trimming left V 0 bases short and J 3 bases short, with 12 bases between. The CDR3 runs to 15 residues. Germline assignment: CDR1 ENHRY and CDR2 SYGVKD.

This clone was seen more than once but under ten times. This chain links TRBV5-1 with TRBJ1-3, with D tentatively TRBD1 (6 bases). Trimming removed 3 bases at V and 3 bases at J, with 16 bases between. Germline CDR1 reads SGHRS; CDR2 reads YFSETQ. The CDR3 covers 16 residues. CDR3 DNA: TGCGCCAGCAGCTGGACAGCGGCTCGGGATGGAAACACCATATATTTT. This sequence encodes CASSWTAARDGNTIYF.

This sequence joins TRBV7-9 and TRBJ2-5; D remains ambiguous. The V gene's germline CDR1 is SEHNR and CDR2 FQNEAQ (reference sequence). The V end was cut by 3 bases, the J end by 5 bases, with 10 bases between. The CDR3 length is 13 residues. The CDR3 loop reads CASSLLGVETQYF. In DNA, the CDR3 is TGTGCCAGCAGCTTGCTTGGGGTTGAGACCCAGTACTTC.

This clone has only one observation. J is TRBJ2-3 and V is TRBV11-1; D possibly corresponds to TRBD2 (6 bases). The CDR3 loop spans 13 amino acids. Germline V gene sequence: CDR1 SGHAT, CDR2 FQDESV (reference sequence). The germline V and J ends were trimmed by 3 bases and 5 bases, with 9 bases remaining between them. CDR3 coding DNA: TGTGCCAGCAGCTTCAATAGCGGAGATACGCAGTATTTT. It translates to CASSFNSGDTQYF.

V is TRBV5-1 and J is TRBJ2-1; D uncertain. The CDR3 is 13 residues long. Trimming left V 0 bases short and J 6 bases short, with 7 bases between. Germline V gene sequence: CDR1 SGHRS, CDR2 YFSETQ. For the CDR3, the DNA is TGCGCCAGCAGCTTGGAGGCAGGCAATGAGCAGTTCTTC. Its translation is CASSLEAGNEQFF.

V and J are TRBV4-3 and TRBJ2-7; D unresolved. CDR1 LGHNA and CDR2 YSLEER come from the germline V gene. The CDR3 contains 14 residues. The germline V and J ends were trimmed by 0 bases and 6 bases, with 12 bases remaining between them. CDR3 region: CASSQDRRSAEQYF. The CDR3, as DNA: TGCGCCAGCAGCCAAGATCGCAGATCCGCCGAGCAGTACTTC.

In its sample, this clone was seen once. V and J are TRBV14 and TRBJ2-7; TRBD1 aligns across 8 bases. This CDR3 is 16 amino acids long. The ends lost 0 bases at V and 6 bases at J; junction bases unmatched: 10. Germline V lookup: CDR1 SGHDN, CDR2 FVKESK. The CDR3, as DNA: TGTGCCAGCAGCCAAGAGGCGGACAGGGTAATGGTCGAGCAGTACTTC. Its translation: CASSQEADRVMVEQYF.